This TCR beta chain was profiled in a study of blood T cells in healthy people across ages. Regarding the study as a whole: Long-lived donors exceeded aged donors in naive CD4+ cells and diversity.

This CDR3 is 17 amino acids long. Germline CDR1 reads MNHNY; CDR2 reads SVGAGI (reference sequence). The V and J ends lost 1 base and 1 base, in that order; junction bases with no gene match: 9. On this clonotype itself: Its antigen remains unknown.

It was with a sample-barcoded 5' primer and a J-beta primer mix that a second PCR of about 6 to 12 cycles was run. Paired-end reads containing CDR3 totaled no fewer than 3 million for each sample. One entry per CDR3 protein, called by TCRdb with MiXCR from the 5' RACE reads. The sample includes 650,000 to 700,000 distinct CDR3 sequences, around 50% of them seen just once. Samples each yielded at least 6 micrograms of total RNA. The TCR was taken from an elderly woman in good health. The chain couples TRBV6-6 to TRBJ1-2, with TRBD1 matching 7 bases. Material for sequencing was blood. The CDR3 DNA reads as TGTGCCAGCAGTTACTGGACAGGAGCGATCTTTAACTATGGCTACACCTTC. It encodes CASSYWTGAIFNYGYTF.